This T cell receptor (beta chain) stems from a study of graft-versus-host responses after intestinal transplantation (dated by TCRdb to about 2021). About the investigation overall: The transplants that recipients got were multivisceral, liver-intestinal, or isolated intestinal. Every recipient was given anti-thymocyte globulin induction, then maintenance tacrolimus and steroids for roughly 3 years. Graft-versus-host and host-versus-graft alloreactive T cell clones were tracked in the graft, circulation and bone marrow after intestinal transplantation using bulk TCR-beta CDR3 sequencing. To identify alloreactive clones, pre-transplant mixed lymphocyte reaction products were sequenced and compared with unstimulated pre-transplant donor and recipient T cells. The cohort enrolled about two dozen intestinal transplant recipients including one retransplant, and a few patients lacking pretransplant specimens were excluded. Donor T cell macrochimerism was defined as a peak of at least 4% donor T cells among recipient peripheral blood mononuclear cells. Samples from a few later patients were sequenced in-house on an Illumina MiSeq with MiXCR processing rather than by the commercial service.

Counted from cysteine to phenylalanine, this CDR3 has 14 amino acids. Only the CDR3 DNA is retained, 42 bases long and in frame from the first base. The germline V gene (reference sequence) gives CDR1 as GTSNPN and CDR2 as SVGIG. V is shortened by 7 bases, J by 0 bases, and the region joining them spans 12 bases. The investigation overall reported the following: Peak levels of circulating GvH clones were associated with declines in HvG clones early after transplant. The conclusions were limited by the relatively low number and heterogeneity of the intestinal transplant patients. GvH clones turned up in recipient bone marrow, with some appearing earlier in ileal mucosa or blood, a pattern consistent with an intestinal mucosal origin. Patients with donor T cell macrochimerism had high GvH to HvG T cell clonal ratios in their allografts.

Turning to this clone: The antigen it recognizes is unknown. No clone much larger than this one lies a single base away; base qualities are absent.

Library preparation employed the immunoSEQ multiplex PCR assay. For most patients, genomic DNA was isolated with the Qiagen DNeasy Blood and Tissue Kit and sent frozen to Adaptive Biotechnologies for TCR sequencing. For most patients, high-throughput TCR-beta CDR3 sequencing of genomic DNA was performed by Adaptive Biotechnologies. Regarding the original processing steps: TCR sequencing data were retrieved from Adaptive's ImmunoSEQ software for 15 to 20 patients, whereas a few other patients were processed with MiXCR and VDJtools. CD4 versus CD8 sorting errors were corrected by removing sequences found in both subsets at a frequency ratio below 5:1. CDR3 nucleotide sequences shared by donor and recipient were removed because the origin of these sequences could not be assigned. To be classed as alloreactive, a clone needed at least 2-fold expansion over unstimulated cells and a minimum CFSE-low frequency of 0.002% (template counts) or 0.001% (read counts). Mappable clones were those detected in sequenced pre-transplant spleen, lymph node, or MLR CFSE-low populations of the donor or recipient. The cumulative frequency of alloreactive clones was calculated as a percentage of all sequences, weighted by copy number. TCRdb's version of the immuneACCESS table is confined to in-frame rearrangements and falls short of the full clone set. An unresolved V gene accounts for under half of the shortfall where checked; the remainder is of unknown origin. That table is the source of V, J and clone size, and D and trimming were worked out from the DNA. The sample table holds 85,000 to 100,000 clones, of which just under 95% were seen once. The top ten clones comprise over 0.06% of the sample.

The intended sense of this specimen's time point label: cells obtained before transplantation from donor or recipient. CD3+CD4+ and CD3+CD8+ populations were FACS-sorted from unstimulated pre-transplant donor and recipient cells taken from spleen or lymph nodes. The rearranged segments are TRBV30 and TRBJ2-2; no D gene is confidently identified. This specimen was unstimulated CD8+ T cells sorted from spleen or lymph node cells, taken before transplant. The source of this sequence is a human donor who was the organ donor for an intestinal transplant. The CDR3 has the sequence CAFSSLANTGELFF. Here is the DNA: TGTGCCTTTTCTAGTTTGGCGAACACCGGGGAGCTGTTTTTT. With the portions outside the CDR3 filled from the reference TRBV30 and TRBJ2-2 genes, the complete variable region becomes SQTIHQWPATLVQPVGSPLSLECTVEGTSNPNLYWYRQAAGRGLQLLFYSVGIGQISSEVPQNLSASRPQDRQFILSSKKLLLSDSGFYLCAFSSLANTGELFFGEGSRLTVL.